This TCR beta chain was profiled in a study of blood T cell repertoires in COVID-19. Across the whole study: Samples came from the United States, Italy and Spain, spanning acute and convalescent COVID-19.

There are many counts of this clone. Produced via immunoSEQ multiplex PCR; TCRdb's table is partial and in-frame only. The data contain about 220,000 clones, around four fifths of them singletons. Trimming left V 3 bases short and J 6 bases short, with 11 bases between. Looked up from germline, CDR1 is ENHRY and CDR2 is SYGVKD. The CDR3 has 13 amino acids. The source is a woman aged 55-75 years who had recovered from COVID-19. This chain links TRBV10-3 with TRBJ1-1; D unresolved. Sequencing input: peripheral blood. CDR3 DNA: TGTGCCATCAGTGACATGCCCCAGGCTGAAGCTTTCTTT. Protein sequence: CAISDMPQAEAFF.